This T cell receptor (beta chain) was identified in a study of control samples from healthy donors and cancer patients. Trimming pared 4 bases from V and 7 bases from J, leaving 13 bases between. CDR1 LNHDA and CDR2 SQIVND come from the germline V gene (reference sequence). The CDR3 runs 13 residues. Sequencing was performed with immunoSEQ multiplex PCR; in TCRdb, only in-frame clones are kept and a portion is missing. Among under 65,000 clones listed, 86% were seen once. The sequenced sample consisted of PBMCs. This receptor was obtained from a woman between 50 and 59 years old with lung cancer. This sequence joins TRBV19 and TRBJ1-1; perhaps TRBD1 as D (5 bases). CDR3 loop: CASSTPGPIEAFF. CDR3 sequence (DNA): TGTGCCAGTAGTACCCCGGGGCCCATTGAAGCTTTCTTT.